This T cell receptor beta chain was sequenced for a study of cytomegalovirus exposure and HLA in healthy donors (dated by TCRdb to the late 2010s). A note on the overall study: An earlier analysis of some 600 of the donors reported about 280 Gb of sequence data and 95 million to 140 million unique TCR beta sequences obtained from roughly 180 million T cells. A later genetic analysis took genome-wide SNP genotypes for about 55% of the 666 donors and used that subset as a discovery cohort. Among the roughly 400 genotyped donors, approximately 81% belonged to the genetic ancestry cluster associated with self-reported Caucasian donors. The study aimed to test whether cataloging public T cell receptors could reveal signatures of past pathogen exposure. Every repertoire in the discovery cohort had been generated on one and the same sequencing platform. Four or five DR-DQ haplotypes were treated as single units for association and clustering because of strong linkage in the cohort. Both class I and class II loci were covered by HLA typing, at four-digit resolution. Across some 400 genotyped donors of the cohort, an average of approximately 220,000 unique TCR beta nucleotide sequences per donor were sequenced, and roughly 18% of those sequences were non-productive. About 280 gigabases of sequencing data and 91 million or so unique TCR sequences made up an early release that covered some 640 HLA-typed donors. An earlier analysis of approximately 640 of the donors applied high-throughput TCR beta sequencing to assess whether each TCR beta V gene segment acted as functional or pseudogenic. Alongside the repertoire data, information on donor age, sex, ethnicity and CMV serostatus was compiled. The later analysis used no new phenotypic data to find candidate immune exposures, relying instead on TCR beta sequences and their occurrence across donors. A separate validation cohort of approximately 120 different subjects was used in addition to the approximately 610-subject first cohort. In a later analysis, previously published TCR beta repertoires from 666 donors were re-analyzed and high-resolution HLA genotyping was added so that TCR occurrence patterns could be studied. The study profiled the T cell repertoires of 550 to 700 subjects by immunosequencing and related them to cytomegalovirus serostatus. High-throughput TCR immunosequencing, statistical association of individual TCRs with disease status, and machine learning were combined to predict cytomegalovirus infection status. Typing coverage varied by locus: roughly 629-630 donors for A, B, C, DRB1 and DQB1; approximately 500 for DQA1; 600 to 610 for DPA1; roughly 450 for DPB1.

Counted from cysteine to phenylalanine, this CDR3 has 12 amino acids. Only the CDR3 part of the read is kept: 36 bases, read in frame from the first base. V loses 5 bases, J loses 2 bases, and the germline ends lie 6 bases apart. Sequences SGHVS (CDR1) and FQNEAQ (CDR2) are obtained from the germline V gene. Library preparation was by the immunoSEQ multiplex PCR assay. The multiplex PCR relied on a mix of 60 forward primers for TCR Vbeta segments and 13 reverse primers for TCR Jbeta segments. The CDR3 region of rearranged TCR beta genes was amplified from genomic DNA by a multiplex PCR assay. The Illumina HiSeq System was used to sequence the amplified TCR beta libraries as 87-base-pair reads. The authors' analysis ran thus. In a later analysis, tens of millions of unique TCR beta chains were counted across the 666 repertoires, and approximately 9.9 million of these chains were shared by at least two donors. Raw reads were error-corrected and collapsed into unique sequences with a nearest-neighbor algorithm that merged closely related sequences to remove PCR and sequencing errors. Alignment of CDR3 sequences to IMGT reference sequences was used to assign V, D and J gene segments. For a sequence to be retained, at least a six-nucleotide match to both a V gene segment and a J gene segment was required. Rearrangements were classified as productive when the CDR3 lacked stop codons and remained in frame with V and J, and all other rearrangements were classified as non-productive. CDR3 was defined by IMGT convention, running from the second conserved V-encoded cysteine to the conserved J-encoded phenylalanine. Sequences without an unambiguous match to a single V gene segment were excluded from the earlier analysis of 587 of the donors. In an earlier analysis of some 590 of the donors, a V segment was called functional when productive rearrangements were above 56.7%, and segregating when the standard deviation between donors exceeded 5%. To diagnose cytomegalovirus status from the catalog of TCR beta chain sequences, a statistical classification framework was built. In a later analysis, V and J genes were assigned by comparing TCR nucleotide sequences against IMGT/GENE-DB human TR gene sequences. A later analysis assigned CDR3 sequences and most-parsimonious VDJ recombination scenarios with the TCRdist pipeline. In a later analysis, each TCR beta chain was defined by its CDR3 amino acid sequence together with its V-gene family, and reads lacking a unique V-gene family were excluded. In a later analysis, 500 to 700 highly shared, low-generation-probability nucleotide sequences were removed to address suspected cross-contamination and a sequencing artifact. For each public chain, a later analysis derived a clonal expansion index from normalized ranks of inferred template counts within each repertoire. In a later analysis, generation probabilities were computed using a VDJ recombination model fitted to out-of-frame rearrangements, and the results were checked against IGoR. In a later analysis, TCR-TCR, TCR-HLA and TCR-CMV co-occurrence was scored with hypergeometric tests, and a repertoire-size bias correction was applied to TCR pairs. In a later analysis, false discovery rates were estimated by permuting HLA or CMV assignments 20 times. In a later analysis, co-occurring TCRs were grouped using DBSCAN, with TCRdist sequence similarity added in when clustering inside HLA-allele-positive subsets. Co-occurrence clustering excluded repertoires with fewer than 30,000 or more than 120,000 public chains, plus five with anomalous nucleotide sharing. Held by TCRdb, this immuneACCESS table contains in-frame sequences only and omits some clones. Under half of the omission traces to an unresolved V gene where checked; the cause of the rest is unknown. The D gene and trimming were derived from the DNA, and the V and J assignments and clone size from that table. Recorded for this sample are approximately 110,000 clones; around 62% of them occurred a single time. The ten largest account for approximately 3.9% of the sample.

Overall study outcomes, separate from this receptor: In both the original and validation cohorts, the classifier was reported to diagnose cytomegalovirus status with high specificity and sensitivity. This cohort had only TCR beta chains sequenced, and the lack of alpha or paired-chain data limited which features could be detected. The authors suggested that the approach could potentially be extended to other disease states and immunological phenotypes. Some IMGT-functional V segments, including TRBV6-2 and TRBV6-3, could not be distinguished by the 87-base-pair reads and were therefore excluded. In a later analysis, TCR association rates were found to vary across HLA loci, with the most associated TCRs seen for DRB1 alleles and the fewest for HLA-C alleles. Linkage disequilibrium might explain the correlated functional status among segregating V segments, but an unknown experimental factor could not be excluded. A further reported finding was that TCR beta sequences accurately predicted the HLA-A and HLA-B alleles for most subjects in the first cohort. A total of roughly 160 TCR beta chains were listed by the study as associated with cytomegalovirus. A later analysis found that HLA-associated TCR beta chains were more clonally expanded and had lower generation probabilities than equally common non-associated chains. In vitro tests confirmed that a few of the cytomegalovirus-associated TCR beta chains recognize cytomegalovirus antigens. The presence/absence analyses assumed that sequencing depth was roughly uniform across donors, and that assumption may not be true. Several of the top co-occurrence clusters appeared to be linked to parvovirus B19, influenza, CMV and Epstein-Barr virus, according to a later analysis. In a later analysis, around 15,000 TCR beta sequences were associated with specific HLA alleles at a false discovery rate of 0.05. Because HLA typing was missing for some donors at each locus, association tests included only the typed subset. Strong co-occurrence of HLA alleles, especially DR and DQ, made assigning TCR associations to individual alleles difficult. The earlier analysis of nearly 600 of the donors excluded around 17 rarely observed V segments, including chromosome 9 orphons, because counts were too low. Most TCR sequences were observed very rarely across donors, whereas some public TCRs were present in many individuals. The sequencing pipeline was judged likely to have produced a cluster of highly shared sequence variants as a technical artifact. V-gene and J-gene trimming of TCR beta chains was associated with a missense DCLRE1C variant in a later genetic analysis, and the association was replicated in an independent cohort. According to a later analysis, most CMV-associated TCR beta chains appeared to be HLA-restricted, and the HLA associations seemed to be driven largely by CMV exposure. CMV serostatus was the only immune exposure information available for the cohort. In a later genetic analysis, fewer N-insertions in productive TCRs were reported among donors in an Asian-associated ancestry cluster than the approximately 670-donor mean. In an earlier analysis of fewer than 700 of the donors, most TCR beta V segments appeared in productive rearrangements about 90% or about 30% of the time, broadly matching IMGT annotations.

Regarding this clone: The target of this receptor is not known. Base qualities are missing; no much larger clone stands one base away.

The cohort consisted of more than 650 healthy bone marrow donors. At the time of sampling, every cohort member was nominally healthy, though immune exposures that went unrecorded were likely present. The donor was CMV seropositive and belonged to the group of a few hundred seropositive cohort members. A peripheral blood sample was provided by each donor, and peripheral blood mononuclear cells were used for TCR beta sequencing. Genomic DNA extraction from the blood cell samples was performed with the Qiagen DNeasy Blood Extraction Kit. The source material was PBMCs. The rearrangement joined TRBV7-8 to TRBJ1-1, with the D gene call left open. This sequence was found in a man aged 25-40 years in good health and CMV-seropositive. CDR3 protein: CASSQLNTEAFF. The sequenced DNA: TGTGCCAGCAGCCAACTAAACACTGAAGCTTTCTTT.